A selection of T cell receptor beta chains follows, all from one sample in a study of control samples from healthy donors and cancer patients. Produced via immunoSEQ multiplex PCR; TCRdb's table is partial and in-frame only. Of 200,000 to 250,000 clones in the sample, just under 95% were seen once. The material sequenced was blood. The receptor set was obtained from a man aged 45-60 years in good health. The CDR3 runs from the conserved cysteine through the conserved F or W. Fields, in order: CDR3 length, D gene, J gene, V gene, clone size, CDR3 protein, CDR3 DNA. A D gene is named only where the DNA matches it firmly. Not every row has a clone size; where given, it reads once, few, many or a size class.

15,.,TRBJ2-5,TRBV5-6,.,CASSLRQVGQETQYF,TGTGCCAGCAGCTTACGGCAGGTGGGGCAAGAGACCCAGTACTTC
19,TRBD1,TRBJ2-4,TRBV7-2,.,CASSLEGRQGKSAKNIQYF,TGTGCCAGCAGCTTAGAAGGCCGACAGGGCAAGTCAGCCAAAAACATTCAGTACTTC
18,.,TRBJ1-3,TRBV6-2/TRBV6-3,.,CASSYSPGLEASGNTIYF,TGTGCCAGCAGTTACTCCCCTGGCCTGGAGGCCTCCGGAAACACCATATATTTT
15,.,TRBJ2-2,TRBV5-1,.,CASSSGTPNTGELFF,TGCGCCAGCAGCTCCGGGACGCCTAACACCGGGGAGCTGTTTTTT
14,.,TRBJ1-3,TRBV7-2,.,CASSQNTGGNTIYF,TGTGCCAGCAGCCAAAACACAGGGGGAAACACCATATATTTT
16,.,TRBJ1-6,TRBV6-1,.,CASSEAPTVVNSPLHF,TGTGCCAGCAGTGAAGCCCCGACAGTAGTTAATTCACCCCTCCACTTT
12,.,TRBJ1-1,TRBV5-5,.,CASGAGNTEAFF,TGTGCCAGCGGGGCTGGGAACACTGAAGCTTTCTTT
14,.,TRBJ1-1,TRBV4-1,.,CASSRETGSSEAFF,TGCGCCAGCAGCCGAGAGACCGGGAGCTCTGAAGCTTTCTTT
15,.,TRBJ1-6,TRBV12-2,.,CASRLEWGVFSPLHF,TGTGCAAGTCGCTTAGAGTGGGGGGTCTTTTCACCCCTCCACTTT
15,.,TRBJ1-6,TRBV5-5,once,CASSLYGVVDSPLHF,TGTGCCAGCAGCTTGTATGGGGTGGTGGATTCACCCCTCCACTTT
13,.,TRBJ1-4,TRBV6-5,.,CASSFIGDEKLFF,TGTGCCAGCAGTTTTATTGGGGATGAAAAACTGTTTTTT
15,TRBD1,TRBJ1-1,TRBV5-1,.,CASSFTGGVLTEAFF,TGCGCCAGCAGCTTTACAGGGGGGGTGCTCACTGAAGCTTTCTTT
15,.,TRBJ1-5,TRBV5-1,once,CASSLSGESNQPQHF,TGCGCCAGCAGCTTGTCGGGGGAGAGCAATCAGCCCCAGCATTTT
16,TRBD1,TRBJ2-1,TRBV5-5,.,CASSLGQGVSYNEQFF,TGTGCCAGCAGCTTGGGGCAGGGGGTCTCCTACAATGAGCAGTTCTTC
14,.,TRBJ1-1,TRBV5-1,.,CASSLGTGNTEAFF,TGCGCCAGCAGCTTGGGGACGGGGAACACTGAAGCTTTCTTT
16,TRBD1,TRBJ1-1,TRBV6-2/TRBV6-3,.,CASSSRGRGGNTEAFF,TGTGCCAGCAGTTCGAGGGGGCGGGGTGGGAACACTGAAGCTTTCTTT
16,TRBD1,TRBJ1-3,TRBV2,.,CASSFRSDRVGNTIYF,TGTGCCAGCAGTTTCCGCTCCGACAGGGTTGGAAACACCATATATTTT
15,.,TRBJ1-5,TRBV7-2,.,CASSLVGQANQPQHF,TGTGCCAGCAGCTTAGTTGGGCAGGCCAATCAGCCCCAGCATTTT
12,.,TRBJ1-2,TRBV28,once,CASSSRAGGYTF,TGTGCCAGCAGTTCCCGGGCCGGGGGCTACACCTTC
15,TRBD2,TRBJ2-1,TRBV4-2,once,CASSHTSGASNEQFF,TGTGCCAGCAGCCATACTAGCGGGGCTAGCAATGAGCAGTTCTTC
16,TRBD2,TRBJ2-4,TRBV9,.,CASSVAAGGAKNIQYF,TGTGCCAGCAGCGTAGCGGCCGGGGGGGCCAAAAACATTCAGTACTTC
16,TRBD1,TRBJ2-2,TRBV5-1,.,CASSPDRGQNTGELFF,TGCGCCAGCAGCCCAGACAGGGGCCAAAACACCGGGGAGCTGTTTTTT
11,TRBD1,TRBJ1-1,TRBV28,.,CASSYRGEAFF,TGTGCCAGCAGTTACAGGGGCGAAGCTTTCTTT
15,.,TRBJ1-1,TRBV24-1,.,CATSDSGTPWGKAFF,TGTGCCACCAGTGATTCCGGGACACCCTGGGGAAAAGCTTTCTTT
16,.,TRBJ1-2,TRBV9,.,CASSEWGRDGVQGYTF,TGTGCCAGCAGCGAGTGGGGCCGGGACGGCGTCCAGGGCTACACCTTC
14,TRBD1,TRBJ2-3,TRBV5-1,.,CASSLEGQTDTQYF,TGCGCCAGCAGCTTGGAGGGACAGACAGATACGCAGTATTTT
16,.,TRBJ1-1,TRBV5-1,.,CASSRDGEFMNTEAFF,TGCGCCAGCAGCCGGGACGGGGAATTCATGAACACTGAAGCTTTCTTT
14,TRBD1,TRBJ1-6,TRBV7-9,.,CASSFGQGNSPLHF,TGTGCCAGCAGCTTCGGACAGGGGAATTCACCCCTCCACTTT
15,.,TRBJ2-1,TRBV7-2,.,CASSLGTASYNEQFF,TGTGCCAGCAGCTTAGGGACAGCCTCCTACAATGAGCAGTTCTTC
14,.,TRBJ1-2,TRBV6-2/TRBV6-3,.,CASSWTAGIRGYTF,TGTGCCAGCAGTTGGACCGCAGGGATCCGGGGCTACACCTTC
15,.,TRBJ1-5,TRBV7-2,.,CASSLAVWGNQPQHF,TGTGCCAGCAGCTTAGCTGTTTGGGGCAATCAGCCCCAGCATTTT
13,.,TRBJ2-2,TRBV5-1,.,CASSPGSTGELFF,TGCGCCAGCAGCCCAGGCAGCACCGGGGAGCTGTTTTTT
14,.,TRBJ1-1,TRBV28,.,CASRTGLGSKRAFF,TGTGCCAGCAGAACCGGACTCGGGAGTAAGCGAGCTTTCTTT
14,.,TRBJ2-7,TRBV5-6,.,CASSLLSSTTEQYF,TGTGCCAGCAGCTTGCTCAGTTCGACGACCGAGCAGTACTTC
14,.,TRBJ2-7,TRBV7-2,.,CASSPRQGRHEQYF,TGTGCCAGCAGCCCCCGCCAGGGGCGTCACGAGCAGTACTTC
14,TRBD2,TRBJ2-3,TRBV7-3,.,CASSVSGATDTQYF,TGTGCCAGCAGCGTAAGCGGGGCCACAGATACGCAGTATTTT
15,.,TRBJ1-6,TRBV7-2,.,CASSLATAYNSPLHF,TGTGCCAGCAGCTTAGCCACAGCATATAATTCACCCCTCCACTTT
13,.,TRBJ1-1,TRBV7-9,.,CAIRRQDQPEAFF,TGTGCCATACGGCGGCAGGACCAACCTGAAGCTTTCTTT
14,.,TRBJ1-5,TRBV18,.,CASSPGLGNQPQHF,TGTGCCAGCTCACCGGGTTTGGGGAATCAGCCCCAGCATTTT
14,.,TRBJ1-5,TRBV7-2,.,CASSLPQSRGPQHF,TGTGCCAGCAGCTTGCCCCAGTCCCGTGGGCCCCAGCATTTT
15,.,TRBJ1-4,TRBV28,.,CASSPLGGGKEKLFF,TGTGCCAGCAGCCCCCTGGGGGGAGGAAAGGAAAAACTGTTTTTT
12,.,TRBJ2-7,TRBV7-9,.,CASRFGEYEQYF,TGTGCCAGCAGATTTGGGGAATACGAGCAGTACTTC
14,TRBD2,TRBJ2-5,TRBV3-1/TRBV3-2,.,CASRASGGGETQYF,TGTGCCAGCAGGGCTAGCGGGGGTGGAGAGACCCAGTACTTC
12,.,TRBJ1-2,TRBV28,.,CASSPLRYGYTF,TGTGCCAGCAGTCCCCTCCGGTATGGCTACACCTTC